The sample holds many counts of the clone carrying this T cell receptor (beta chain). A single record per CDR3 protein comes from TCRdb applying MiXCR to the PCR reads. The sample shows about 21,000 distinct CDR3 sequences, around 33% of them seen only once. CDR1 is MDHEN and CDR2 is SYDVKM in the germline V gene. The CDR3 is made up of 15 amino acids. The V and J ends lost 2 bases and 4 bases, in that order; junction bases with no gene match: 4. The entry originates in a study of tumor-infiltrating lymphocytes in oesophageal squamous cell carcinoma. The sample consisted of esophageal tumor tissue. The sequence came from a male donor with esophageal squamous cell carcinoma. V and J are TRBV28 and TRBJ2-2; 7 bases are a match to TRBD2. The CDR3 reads CASSLGGGGTGELFF. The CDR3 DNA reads TGTGCCAGCAGTTTAGGTGGGGGGGGCACCGGGGAGCTGTTTTTT.